Listed below are T cell receptor beta chains from one sample, sequenced in a study of PD-L1 blockade in urothelial cancer. Assay used: immunoSEQ multiplex PCR; TCRdb lists only in-frame clones, some missing. The sample contains tens of thousands of clones, 75% to 90% of which appear only once. Sequences were derived from PBMCs, sampled around atezolizumab (anti-PD-L1) treatment. The receptors come from a man aged 50 to 59 with urothelial cancer. Each CDR3 is given without its conserved first and last residue. The order of the fields is V gene, J gene, CDR3 length, CDR3 protein.

TRBV4-1	TRBJ2-3	16	ASSQGGLAGAGADTQY
TRBV4-2	TRBJ2-1	15	ASSQEISGGPVWEQF
TRBV19	TRBJ1-1	11	ASKTGLNTEAF
TRBV5-6	TRBJ2-5	14	ASSLASGRARETQY
TRBV10-1	TRBJ1-1	14	ASSESIGAGDTEAF
TRBV10-3	TRBJ2-5	10	AIRQSEETQY
TRBV5-6	TRBJ1-5	13	ASSQGQVNNQPQH
TRBV11-3	TRBJ2-3	11	ASSRQVTDTQY
TRBV30	TRBJ2-1	11	AWSGGATNEQF
TRBV7-9	TRBJ2-1	10	ASSLTGDEQF
TRBV7-9	TRBJ1-5	13	ASSGGTGENQPQH
TRBV2	TRBJ1-1	13	ASSGQGSMNTEAF
TRBV28	TRBJ1-1	18	ASSSAGGGWLARMNTEAF
TRBV28	TRBJ1-5	14	ASRPTGGRDNQPQH
TRBV28	TRBJ2-1	13	ASSFRQGALNEQF
TRBV7-2	TRBJ2-2	13	ASSSDGVSTGELF
TRBV10-3	TRBJ2-3	12	AISESGSTDTQY
TRBV6-6	TRBJ2-5	11	ASSEGTGETQY
TRBV16	TRBJ1-6	12	ASSQSLRNSPLH
TRBV6-6	TRBJ2-5	14	ASSYPQEILQETQY
TRBV11-2	TRBJ2-1	15	ASSFPSGRFTYNEQF
TRBV6-5	TRBJ1-1	12	ASATLGGNTEAF
TRBV5-1	TRBJ2-5	12	ASSLPGGPETQY
TRBV2	TRBJ1-1	12	ASSLQDRDVKAF
TRBV10-1	TRBJ2-1	17	ASSESGGLAGGLYNEQF
TRBV6-1	TRBJ1-2	10	ASSEYRWGYT
TRBV25-1	TRBJ1-4	10	ASRDRVEKLF
TRBV28	TRBJ1-1	9	ASISHTEAF
TRBV2	TRBJ1-1	12	ASSEEGAGTEAF
TRBV19	TRBJ2-5	13	ASSIYRSEMETQY
TRBV29-1	TRBJ1-2	10	SVETDSYGYT
TRBV14	TRBJ2-1	15	ASSQDSSGGRNNEQF
TRBV28	TRBJ2-5	12	ASSLQGAQETQY
TRBV18	TRBJ1-1	12	ASSSGRGSTEAF
TRBV4-1	TRBJ2-3	10	ASGTSADTQY
TRBV2	TRBJ1-1	11	ASTQGENTEAF
TRBV2	TRBJ1-2	12	ASMGQLGVYGYT
TRBV7-9	TRBJ2-3	14	ASSLQGQGLTNTQY
TRBV7-3	TRBJ1-1	12	ASSLNSGVAEAF
TRBV28	TRBJ1-3	13	ASSLVPGGGNTIY